This is a list of T cell receptor beta chains from one sample in a study of CXCR3-negative and CXCR3-positive naive CD8 T cells. TCRdb reanalyzed the 5' RACE reads and collapses them to one entry per CDR3 protein, without DNA. This table holds 100,000 to 150,000 distinct CDR3 sequences. Sequences were obtained from naive CXCR3- CD8+ T cells from blood. All receptors come from a human donor in good health. Some clones in this sample may be carry-over from other donors' samples. Both conserved end residues are part of each CDR3.

j_call v_call cdr3_aa
TRBJ2-1 TRBV29-1 CSVERDLANWYEQFF
TRBJ2-1 TRBV7-3 CASSFSLGPVNEQFF
TRBJ2-7 TRBV5-1 CASSFGTGPFYEQYF
TRBJ1-5 TRBV12-3/TRBV12-4 CASSLSRASEHF
TRBJ2-5 TRBV4-1 CASSQDPDRVGWKETQYF
TRBJ1-1 TRBV4-3 CASSQDSFGLSTEAFF
TRBJ2-7 TRBV7-9 CASSLFGTESYEQYF
TRBJ2-7 TRBV7-2 CASSPSAGGIHEQYF
TRBJ2-7 TRBV14 CASSQEPGQATEQYF
TRBJ1-4 TRBV4-2 CASSDGGGGNIEKLFF
TRBJ2-7 TRBV20-1 CSARFSGSSSYEQYF
TRBJ2-7 TRBV11-2 CASSEDGLSGQGTYEQYF
TRBJ2-1 TRBV19 CASSIRSLYEQFF
TRBJ1-3 TRBV7-9 CASSPRDSYSGNTIYF
TRBJ2-1 TRBV29-1 CSVRRVSYNEQFF
TRBJ1-5 TRBV14 CASSQEGNQPQHF
TRBJ2-1 TRBV6-2/TRBV6-3 CASSYSLGSYEQFF
TRBJ2-7 TRBV19 CASRDRGTYEQYF
TRBJ2-7 TRBV7-6 CASSIGGGREQYF
TRBJ2-2 TRBV12-3/TRBV12-4 CASSPPSYDTGELFF
TRBJ2-7 TRBV29-1 CSVEAWGDRVYEQYF
TRBJ2-5 TRBV20-1 CSARNWRTSETQYF
TRBJ2-3 TRBV7-6 CASSLVWAGASDTQYF
TRBJ2-7 TRBV12-3/TRBV12-4 CASSAQGAPYEQYF
TRBJ2-1 TRBV12-3/TRBV12-4 CAILTGDEYNEQFF
TRBJ2-7 TRBV5-1 CASSADRANHEQYF